The entry below describes one TCR beta chain. It has no known antigen specificity. Per-base qualities were not stored, and no clone one base away is much larger. This sample was included in a study of OX40 agonist ivuxolimab in advanced cancers. Some background on the complete study: Ivuxolimab was a fully human IgG2 agonistic monoclonal antibody targeting the costimulatory receptor OX40 (CD134). Intravenous ivuxolimab was administered to patients every 2 weeks at six dose levels: 0.01, 0.1, 0.3, 1.5, 3 and 10 mg/kg. Of the roughly 50 dose-escalation patients, hepatocellular carcinoma was present in 19, melanoma in about 15, renal cell carcinoma in 9 and head and neck cancer in 9. In the dose-escalation cohort, around four fifths of patients were male, and the mean age was 60 years with a range of roughly 20 to 85. Prior anti-PD-1, anti-PD-L1 or anti-CTLA-4 therapy was permitted, and checkpoint inhibitors had been received by under 50% of dose-escalation patients. Partial responses occurred in three dose-escalation patients, of whom one had hepatocellular carcinoma and two had cutaneous melanoma. Peripheral TCRbeta sequencing was intended to test whether TCR sequence diversity was altered and clonal T-cell expansion was caused by ivuxolimab. The monotherapy dose-escalation portion (N of about 52 patients) of the phase I ivuxolimab trial is reported in the paper.

Genomic DNA was extracted from sorted cells for sequencing of the TCRbeta CDR3 region. The immunoSEQ Assay was used for sequencing of TCRbeta CDR3 regions. TCRdb limited this immuneACCESS table to in-frame rearrangements with V and J called. A share of clones is missing; checked studies link under half to unresolved V genes, and the rest is unexplained. The sample includes about 21,000 clones, with 75% to 85% observed a single time. Approximately 3.1% of the sample is in the top ten clones. CDR1 and CDR2 are drawn from the germline V gene: MDHEN, SYDVKM. A distance of 5 bases separates the germline ends of V and J, which lose 2 bases and 6 bases respectively. The CDR3 goes from the cysteine to the phenylalanine over 11 residues. CDR3 DNA only is kept here, 33 bases in frame from base 1. What the study reported, not specific to this receptor: Low levels of normalized T-cell clonal expansion were also seen in some patients who did not respond. In partial responders in the 0.1-3.0 mg/kg groups, normalized peripheral clonal expansion was found to be among the lowest, especially among CD8+ T cells. Antigen specificity was not determined for the clonally expanded peripheral T cells. At doses of 0.1 to 3.0 mg/kg, clonal expansion of both CD4+ and CD8+ T cells in blood was seen between baseline and week 6. After ivuxolimab, expanded clones were on average more numerous among CD8+ T cells than among CD4+ T cells.

The trial excluded patients who had a history of autoimmune disease or were on systemic immunosuppression. Peripheral blood for TCR sequencing was collected from all dose cohorts at baseline, on cycle 4 day 1, and on cycle 7 day 1. The samples were drawn from a first-in-human, open-label, multicenter phase I dose-escalation trial of ivuxolimab. Adults with locally advanced or metastatic melanoma, renal cell, hepatocellular, or head and neck squamous cell carcinoma were enrolled in the trial. CD4+ and CD8+ T cells were sorted separately from peripheral blood before TCR sequencing. Recombination connected TRBV28 to TRBJ2-7; no D gene call is confident. This TCR derives from an adult with an advanced solid tumor such as melanoma, head and neck, liver or kidney cancer. The material sequenced was CD4+ or CD8+ T cells sorted from blood, taken in a trial of the OX40 agonist ivuxolimab. The DNA is TGTGCCAGCAGTTTAGACGTCGAGCAGTACTTC. Translated, this gives CASSLDVEQYF.